Sequencing of this TCR beta chain was carried out in a study of blood T cell repertoires in COVID-19. The method was immunoSEQ multiplex PCR; TCRdb's version includes in-frame clones alone and lacks a portion of them. The sample yields some 320,000 clones, roughly 85% seen once. A single count supports this clone. This CDR3 is 14 amino acids long. Germline trimming cut 3 bases from V and 5 bases from J; bases unmatched to any gene: 7. Germline V gene lookup returns CDR1 GTSNPN and CDR2 SVGIG (reference sequence). Material: peripheral blood. This chain uses TRBV30 with TRBJ2-7; 10 bases line up with TRBD1. This clonotype was obtained from a human donor in a cohort sampled during active COVID-19. This CDR3 reads CAWSDRGRIHEQYF. CDR3 sequence (DNA): TGTGCCTGGAGCGACAGGGGGCGCATCCACGAGCAGTACTTC.